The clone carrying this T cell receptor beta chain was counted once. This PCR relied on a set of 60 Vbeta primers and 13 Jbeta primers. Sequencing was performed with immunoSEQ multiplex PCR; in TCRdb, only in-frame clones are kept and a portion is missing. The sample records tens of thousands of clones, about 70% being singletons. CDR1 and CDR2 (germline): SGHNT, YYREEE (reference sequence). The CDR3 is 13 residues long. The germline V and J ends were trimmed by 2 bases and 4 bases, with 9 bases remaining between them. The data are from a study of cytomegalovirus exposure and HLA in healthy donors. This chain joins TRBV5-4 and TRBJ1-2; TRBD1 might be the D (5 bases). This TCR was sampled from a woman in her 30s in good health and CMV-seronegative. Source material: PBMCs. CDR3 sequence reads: CASSFGGAYGYTF. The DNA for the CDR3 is TGTGCCAGCAGCTTCGGGGGAGCCTATGGCTACACCTTC.